Each of the 29 T cell receptor beta chains below was sequenced from the same sample in a study of T cell changes during pregnancy in multiple sclerosis (dated by TCRdb to the late 2010s). The method was the immunoSEQ multiplex PCR assay. TCRdb took over this immuneACCESS table, retaining in-frame rearrangements with V and J assigned. Such tables are incomplete; in checked studies, under half of the missing clones stem from an unresolved V gene, and the remainder is unexplained. This sample comprises around 100,000 clones, approximately 90% of them detected only once. Under 0.85% of the sample is taken by the ten largest. The source was peripheral blood, collected in the second trimester of pregnancy. The receptors were gathered from a female donor in good health, enrolled as a control in a pregnancy study.

The CDR3: CASSMTGGVPGEYF. The CDR3 DNA reads TGTGCCAGCAGCATGACAGGGGGAGTGCCGGGGGAGTACTTC. The chain has TRBV7-2 and TRBJ2-7, with 9 bases fitting TRBD1. CDR1 is SGHTA and CDR2 is FQGNSA in the germline V gene. V shed 5 bases, J shed 11 bases, and the junction held 13 bases outside the gene matches. The CDR3 loop spans 14 amino acids.

V gene TRBV6-6 combines with J gene TRBJ1-1; D uncertain. V was shortened by 8 bases and J by 1 base, with 11 bases between the two germline ends. This CDR3 spans 13 amino acids. The germline V gene encodes CDR1 MNHNY and CDR2 SVGAGI (reference sequence). CDR3 nucleotide sequence: TGTGCCAGCGCCGTTACTGGGAACACTGAAGCTTTCTTT. Translated: CASAVTGNTEAFF.

The CDR3 protein is CASSLRPGDTQYF. DNA of the CDR3: TGTGCCAGCAGCCTCCGTCCTGGCGATACGCAGTATTTT. The genes are TRBV7-7 and TRBJ2-3; D unclear. CDR1 is SSHAT, CDR2 FNYEAQ, per germline (reference sequence). Trimming left V 5 bases short and J 6 bases short, with 12 bases between. This CDR3 is 13 amino acids long.

The V call is TRBV6-5, the J call TRBJ1-3, with TRBD1 as a possible D gene (5 bases). The V and J ends lost 3 bases and 8 bases respectively, with 14 bases between them. From germline, CDR1 is MNHEY and CDR2 SVGAGI. CDR3 length: 14 residues. The CDR3 sequence is CASSYRGVLDTIYF. The CDR3 coding sequence is TGTGCCAGCAGTTATCGGGGGGTTTTAGACACCATATATTTT.

This chain connects TRBV9 to TRBJ2-7; TRBD2 matches 9 bases. There are 15 residues in the CDR3. Per germline, CDR1 SGDLS and CDR2 YYNGEE. The V gene end was trimmed by 0 bases and the J gene end by 2 bases; junction bases not matched to a gene: 3. The CDR3 loop is CASSVEASGTYEQYF. The CDR3 DNA reads as TGTGCCAGCAGCGTAGAGGCTAGCGGGACCTACGAGCAGTACTTC.

This chain uses TRBV9 with TRBJ1-1; 9 bases fit TRBD1. CDR1 and CDR2 from the germline V gene are SGDLS and YYNGEE. This CDR3 contains 17 residues. The V segment lost 4 bases and the J segment 3 bases; nucleotides outside the gene matches: 13. Written as DNA, the CDR3 is TGTGCCAGCAGCCTCGGGACAGGGAGGGGAATATACACTGAAGCTTTCTTT. The encoded protein is CASSLGTGRGIYTEAFF.

The chain carries TRBV6-5 and TRBJ2-7; maybe TRBD2 (6 bases). The germline V and J ends were trimmed by 6 bases and 6 bases, with 15 bases remaining between them. The CDR3 contains 13 residues. Germline values: CDR1 MNHEY, CDR2 SVGAGI. The CDR3 loop is CASSAGLQSEQYF. Written as DNA, the CDR3 is TGTGCCAGCAGCGCGGGACTCCAGAGCGAGCAGTACTTC.

The genes are TRBV25-1 and TRBJ2-3, with 7 bases fitting TRBD1. V lost 3 bases and J lost 5; bases outside the gene matches: 5. The CDR3 runs to 14 residues. CDR1 is MGHDK, CDR2 SYGVNS, per germline. As DNA, the CDR3 is TGTGCCAGCAGTGAGACAGGGATGGGAGATACGCAGTATTTT. Its protein product is CASSETGMGDTQYF.

As for this clone: One junction end does not reproduce the germline sequence, and a read error may be involved. The gene calls are TRBV7-7 and TRBJ2-5, with TRBD2 identical over 12 bases. CDR3 length equals 14 residues. The V gene's germline CDR1 is SSHAT and CDR2 FNYEAQ (reference sequence). This CDR3 is CASSPGTSGETQYF. The CDR3 DNA follows: TGTGCTAGCAGCCCCGGGACTAGCGGGGAGACCCAGTACTTC.

V gene TRBV27 combines with J gene TRBJ1-1; D possibly corresponds to TRBD1 (6 bases). This CDR3 region has 12 residues. Germline CDR1 MNHEY, CDR2 SMNVEV (reference sequence). V lost 4 bases and J lost 11, with 14 bases in between. The CDR3 DNA sequence: TGTGCCAGCAGTTCTTTACAGGGTCGGGCTTTCTTT. Its protein product is CASSSLQGRAFF.

The rearrangement links TRBV10-3 to TRBJ2-1; 7 bases map to TRBD1. V trimming: 6 bases; J trimming: 9 bases; junction bases outside the gene matches: 8. The CDR3 totals 13 residues. The germline gives CDR1 ENHRY, CDR2 SYGVKD. The chain's CDR3 is CAISVTGDGEQFF. The CDR3 DNA follows: TGTGCCATCAGCGTCACAGGGGACGGTGAGCAGTTCTTC.

V and J are TRBV18 and TRBJ2-3; 9 positions match TRBD1. CDR3 length: 16 amino acids. The germline V gene encodes CDR1 KGHSH and CDR2 LQKENI. V trimming: 6 bases; J trimming: 3 bases; junction bases outside the gene matches: 10. CDR3 nucleotide sequence: TGTGCCAGCTCTCTCATTGGACAGGGGTTGACAGATACGCAGTATTTT. Translation: CASSLIGQGLTDTQYF. Together with reference TRBV18 and TRBJ2-3, the CDR3 gives the full variable domain: NAGVMQNPRHLVRRRGQEARLRCSPMKGHSHVYWYRQLPEEGLKFMVYLQKENIIDESGMPKERFSAEFPKEGPSILRIQQVVRGDSAAYFCASSLIGQGLTDTQYFGPGTRLTVL.

The V call is TRBV5-1, the J call TRBJ2-3, with D uncertain. There are 13 residues in the CDR3. Trimming pared 7 bases from V and 1 base from J, leaving 10 bases between. Germline V gene lookup returns CDR1 SGHRS and CDR2 YFSETQ. The CDR3 loop reads CASRTLGTDTQYF. The CDR3 DNA sequence: TGCGCCAGCCGTACATTGGGCACAGATACGCAGTATTTT.

This chain connects TRBV6-6 to TRBJ1-4; the match to TRBD1 covers 7 bases. The CDR3 is made up of 14 amino acids. Germline CDR1 and CDR2: MNHNY and SVGAGI (reference sequence). Germline trimming cut 6 bases from V and 5 bases from J; bases unmatched to any gene: 6. For the CDR3, the DNA is TGTGCCAGCAGCCCGGGACAGACCAATGAAAAACTGTTTTTT. This encodes CASSPGQTNEKLFF.

The chain joins TRBV29-1 to TRBJ2-7, with 11 bases identical to TRBD1. This CDR3 contains 14 residues. Germline CDR1 is SQVTM and CDR2 is ANQGSEA. With V trimmed by 4 bases and J by 0 bases, 2 bases remained unmatched. In DNA, the CDR3 is TGCAGCGTTGGTGGGACAGGGGGCTCCTACGAGCAGTACTTC. Translating it yields CSVGGTGGSYEQYF.

The chain combines TRBV5-1 with TRBJ2-6, with 7 bases lining up with TRBD1. This CDR3 comprises 16 residues. Looked up from germline, CDR1 is SGHRS and CDR2 is YFSETQ. Unmatched junction bases numbered 1, after V lost 0 bases and J lost 1 base. In DNA, the CDR3 is TGCGCCAGCAGCTTGGACAGGGGTTCTGGGGCCAACGTCCTGACTTTC. Amino acid sequence: CASSLDRGSGANVLTF.

In DNA, the CDR3 is TGTGCCAGCAGCTTGTATGACAGGATGAACACTGAAGCTTTCTTT. The encoded protein is CASSLYDRMNTEAFF. The chain couples TRBV5-6 to TRBJ1-1; TRBD1 is a possible D gene (6 bases). Germline V gives CDR1 SGHDT, CDR2 YYEEEE. The CDR3 totals 15 residues. Trimming removed 1 base at V and 0 bases at J, with 10 bases between.

This clone appeared a few times. The chain is built from TRBV6-1 and TRBJ1-6, with 8 bases fitting TRBD1. The germline V gene has CDR1 MNHNS and CDR2 SASEGT. The length of the CDR3 is 14 residues. The V gene end was trimmed by 1 base and the J gene end by 7 bases; junction bases not matched to a gene: 0. The CDR3, as DNA: TGTGCCAGCAGTGAAGGGACAGGGAATTCACCCCTCCACTTT. Residues: CASSEGTGNSPLHF.

The chain uses TRBV5-1 and TRBJ1-1, with TRBD1 identical over 8 bases. J was trimmed by 1 base and V by 4 bases; bases with no gene match: 6. The germline V gene has CDR1 SGHRS and CDR2 YFSETQ. This CDR3 is 15 amino acids long. CDR3 nucleotides: TGCGCCAGCAGCGCGGACAGGGCAACGAACACTGAAGCTTTCTTT. Its translation: CASSADRATNTEAFF. The full variable domain, rest sourced from reference TRBV5-1 and TRBJ1-1, is KAGVTQTPRYLIKTRGQQVTLSCSPISGHRSVSWYQQTPGQGLQFLFEYFSETQRNKGNFPGRFSGRQFSNSRSEMNVSTLELGDSALYLCASSADRATNTEAFFGQGTRLTVV.

The V gene is TRBV18, the J gene TRBJ1-4; D is undetermined. Trimming pared 3 bases from V and 6 bases from J, leaving 5 bases between. The CDR3 sequence is 12 residues long. The germline V gene encodes CDR1 KGHSH and CDR2 LQKENI. DNA of the CDR3: TGTGCCAGCTCACCCCGGGATGAAAAACTGTTTTTT. Its translation: CASSPRDEKLFF.

The chain carries TRBV6-5 and TRBJ1-2; TRBD1 aligns across 11 bases. V was pared by 8 bases and J by 6 bases, with 11 bases of the junction left unmatched. Germline V CDR1 and CDR2: MNHEY, SVGAGI. The CDR3 extends over 15 amino acids. Written as DNA, the CDR3 is TGTGCCAGCTCGGGACAGGGGGGGTCTGGGCATGGCTACACCTTC. It translates to CASSGQGGSGHGYTF.

J is TRBJ2-7 and V is TRBV6-6; 7 bases agree with TRBD1. Looked up from germline, CDR1 is MNHNY and CDR2 is SVGAGI (reference sequence). This CDR3 comprises 13 residues. V shed 5 bases and J 4 bases; nucleotides not matched to a gene: 5. This CDR3 is CASSRQGWYEQYF. The CDR3 DNA is TGTGCCAGCAGTCGACAGGGTTGGTACGAGCAGTACTTC.

The rearrangement joins TRBV19 to TRBJ1-5, with D possibly being TRBD1 (6 bases). V gave up 2 bases and J gave up 2 bases, with 10 bases separating them. CDR3 length: 15 residues. CDR1 and CDR2 (germline): LNHDA, SQIVND (reference sequence). The CDR3 nucleotides are TGTGCCAGTAGTATATTTAGACAGGGCAATCAGCCCCAGCATTTT. This gives the protein CASSIFRQGNQPQHF.

This clone was detected only once. The rearrangement uses TRBV10-3 and TRBJ2-7; tentatively, D is TRBD1 (6 bases). V lost 3 bases and J lost 3, with 15 bases in between. This CDR3 spans 15 amino acids. Germline lookup yields CDR1 ENHRY and CDR2 SYGVKD. CDR3 DNA sequence: TGTGCCATCAGTGAACCCGCCGGACAGCGCTACGAGCAGTACTTC. This gives the protein CAISEPAGQRYEQYF.

This chain uses TRBV19 with TRBJ1-4; D not certain. The ends were cut back, 9 bases at V and 4 bases at J, with 15 bases in the middle. Germline values: CDR1 LNHDA, CDR2 SQIVND (reference sequence). This CDR3 has 14 amino acids. The CDR3: CASLMPGVNEKLFF. CDR3 bases: TGTGCCAGCCTCATGCCGGGAGTTAATGAAAAACTGTTTTTT.

V usage is TRBV7-2 and J usage is TRBJ2-7; TRBD1 agrees at 8 bases. There are 15 residues in the CDR3. The V segment lost 5 bases and the J segment 2 bases; nucleotides outside the gene matches: 8. Germline CDR1 reads SGHTA; CDR2 reads FQGNSA. The CDR3 loop reads CASSRRGTGPYEQYF. DNA of the CDR3: TGTGCCAGCAGCCGCCGGGGGACAGGCCCCTACGAGCAGTACTTC.

The chain recombines TRBV2 with TRBJ1-5; no clear D gene. The germline gives CDR1 SNHLY, CDR2 FYNNEI. The CDR3 totals 14 residues. With 0 bases removed from V and 9 bases from J, the gap between germline ends came to 12 bases. CDR3 sequence (DNA): TGTGCCAGCAGTGAAGCGGGTCCGCGGTCGCCCCAGCATTTT. Amino acid sequence: CASSEAGPRSPQHF.

The CDR3 loop is CASSVDRGNIQYF. In nucleotides, the CDR3 is TGTGCCAGCAGCGTAGATAGGGGGAACATTCAGTACTTC. This sequence joins TRBV9 and TRBJ2-4; D is perhaps TRBD1 (6 bases). Germline CDR1 is SGDLS and CDR2 is YYNGEE. This CDR3 is 13 amino acids long. Trimming shortened V by 0 bases and J by 7 bases, and 8 bases separated the two germline ends.

The chain couples TRBV5-6 to TRBJ1-4; D perhaps matches TRBD1 (6 bases). Germline V gives CDR1 SGHDT, CDR2 YYEEEE. This CDR3 is built from 14 residues. Trimming removed 5 bases from V and 7 bases from J, with 15 bases in between. The CDR3 here is CASRLRGAGEKLFF. The DNA for the CDR3 is TGTGCCAGCAGACTCCGGGGGGCCGGTGAAAAACTGTTTTTT.